This note documents a single T cell receptor (beta chain) sequence. Its target is unknown. This sample stems from a study of T cells in localized non-small cell lung cancer. Whole-study results and caveats: Appearances in adjacent lung were noted for a median 57 of the top 100 tumor clones. Patients showing higher blood T cell density tended to see longer overall survival. There was higher T cell clonality in uninvolved adjacent lung than in tumor, and it was highest there. Because sequencing included only one region (of the tumor), heterogeneity remains possible.

Clones were read by immunoSEQ multiplex PCR, and TCRdb kept only the in-frame ones, dropping some. The data show approximately 21,000 clones, 90% seen once. Germline V gene sequence: CDR1 SGHRS, CDR2 YFSETQ. The V end was cut by 2 bases, the J end by 4 bases, with 12 bases between. This CDR3 has 14 amino acids. The clonotype was recovered from a woman aged 40 to 75 with stage I lung adenocarcinoma. This material consisted of peripheral blood, taken before any cancer treatment. The chain has TRBV5-1 and TRBJ1-1; weak D call: TRBD1 (5 bases). CDR3 loop: CASSLLQAGTEAFF. CDR3 sequence (DNA): TGCGCCAGCAGCTTACTACAGGCGGGCACTGAAGCTTTCTTT.